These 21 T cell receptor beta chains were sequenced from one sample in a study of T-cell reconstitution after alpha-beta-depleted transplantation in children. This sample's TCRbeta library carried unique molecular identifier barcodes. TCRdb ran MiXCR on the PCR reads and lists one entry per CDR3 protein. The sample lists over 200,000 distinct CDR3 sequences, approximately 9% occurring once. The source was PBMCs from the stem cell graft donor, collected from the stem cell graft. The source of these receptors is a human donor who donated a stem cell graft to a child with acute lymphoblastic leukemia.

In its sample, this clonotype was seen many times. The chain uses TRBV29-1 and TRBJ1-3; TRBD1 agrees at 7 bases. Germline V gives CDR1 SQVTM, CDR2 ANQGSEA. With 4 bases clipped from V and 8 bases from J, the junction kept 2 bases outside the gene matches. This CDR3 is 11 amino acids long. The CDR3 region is CSVAQGDTIYF. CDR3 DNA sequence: TGCAGCGTTGCGCAGGGGGACACCATATATTTT.

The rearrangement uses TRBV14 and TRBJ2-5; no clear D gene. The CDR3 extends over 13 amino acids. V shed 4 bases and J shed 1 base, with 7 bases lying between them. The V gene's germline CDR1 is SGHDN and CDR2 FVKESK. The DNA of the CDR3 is TGTGCCAGCAGCCCCATACCCCAAGAGACCCAGTACTTC. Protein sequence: CASSPIPQETQYF.

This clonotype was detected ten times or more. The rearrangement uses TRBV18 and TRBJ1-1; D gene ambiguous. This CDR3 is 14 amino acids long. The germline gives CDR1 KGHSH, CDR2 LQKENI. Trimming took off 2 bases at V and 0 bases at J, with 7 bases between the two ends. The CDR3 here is CASSPREMNTEAFF. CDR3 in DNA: TGTGCCAGCTCACCAAGGGAAATGAACACTGAAGCTTTCTTT.

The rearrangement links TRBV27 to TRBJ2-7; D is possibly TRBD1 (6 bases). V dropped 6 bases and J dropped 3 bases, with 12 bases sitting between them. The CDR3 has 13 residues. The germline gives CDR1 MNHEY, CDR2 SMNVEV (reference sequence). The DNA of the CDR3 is TGTGCCAGCAGGAGGACAGAGCTCTACGAGCAGTACTTC. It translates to CASRRTELYEQYF.

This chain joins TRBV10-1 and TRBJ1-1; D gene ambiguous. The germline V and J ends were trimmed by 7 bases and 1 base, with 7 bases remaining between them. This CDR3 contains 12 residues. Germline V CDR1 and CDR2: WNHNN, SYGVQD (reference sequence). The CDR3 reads CASTGPNTEAFF. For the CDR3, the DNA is TGCGCCAGCACTGGGCCGAACACTGAAGCTTTCTTT.

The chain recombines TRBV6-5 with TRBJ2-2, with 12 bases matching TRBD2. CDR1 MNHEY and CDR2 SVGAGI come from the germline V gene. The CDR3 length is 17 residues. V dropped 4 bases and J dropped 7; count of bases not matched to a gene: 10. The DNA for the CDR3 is TGTGCCAGCAGTTCGACTAGCGGGGGCGTATGGTTCGGGGAGCTGTTTTTT. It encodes CASSSTSGGVWFGELFF.

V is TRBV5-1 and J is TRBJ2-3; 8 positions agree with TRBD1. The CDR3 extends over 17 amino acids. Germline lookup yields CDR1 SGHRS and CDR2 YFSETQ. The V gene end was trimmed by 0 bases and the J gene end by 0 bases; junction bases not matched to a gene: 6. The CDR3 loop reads CASSLARAGGSTDTQYF. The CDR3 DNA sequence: TGCGCCAGCAGCTTGGCCCGGGCAGGGGGCAGCACAGATACGCAGTATTTT.

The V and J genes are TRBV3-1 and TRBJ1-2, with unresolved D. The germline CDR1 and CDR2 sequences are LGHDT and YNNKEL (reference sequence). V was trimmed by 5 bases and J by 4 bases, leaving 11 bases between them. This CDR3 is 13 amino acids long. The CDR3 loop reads CASSLREGYGYTF. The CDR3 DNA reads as TGTGCCAGCAGCTTGAGGGAAGGCTATGGCTACACCTTC.

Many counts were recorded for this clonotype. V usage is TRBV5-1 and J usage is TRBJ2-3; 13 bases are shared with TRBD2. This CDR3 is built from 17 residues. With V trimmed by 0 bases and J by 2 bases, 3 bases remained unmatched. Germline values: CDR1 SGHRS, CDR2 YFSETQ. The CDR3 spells CASSLDGTSGVTDTQYF. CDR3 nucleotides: TGCGCCAGCAGCTTGGACGGGACTAGCGGGGTCACAGATACGCAGTATTTT.

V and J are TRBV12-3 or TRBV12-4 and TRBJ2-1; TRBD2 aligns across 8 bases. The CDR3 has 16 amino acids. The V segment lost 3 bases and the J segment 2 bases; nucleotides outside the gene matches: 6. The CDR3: CASSFSVAGPYNEQFF. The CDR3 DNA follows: TGTGCCAGCAGTTTTTCGGTAGCGGGGCCCTACAATGAGCAGTTCTTC.

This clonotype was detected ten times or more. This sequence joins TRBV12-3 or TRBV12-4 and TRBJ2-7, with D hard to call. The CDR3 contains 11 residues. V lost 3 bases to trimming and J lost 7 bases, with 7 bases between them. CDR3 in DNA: TGTGCCAGCAGTTTCGCCGGGGAGCAGTACTTC. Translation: CASSFAGEQYF.

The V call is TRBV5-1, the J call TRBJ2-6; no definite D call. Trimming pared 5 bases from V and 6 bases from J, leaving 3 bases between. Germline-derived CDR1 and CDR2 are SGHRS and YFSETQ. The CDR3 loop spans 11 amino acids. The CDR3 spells CASSLANVLTF. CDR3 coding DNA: TGCGCCAGCAGTCTGGCCAACGTCCTGACTTTC.

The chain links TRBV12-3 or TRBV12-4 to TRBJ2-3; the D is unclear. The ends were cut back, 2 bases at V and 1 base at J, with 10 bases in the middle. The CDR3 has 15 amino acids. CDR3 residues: CASSLSQAGTDTQYF. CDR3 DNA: TGTGCCAGCAGTTTATCGCAGGCCGGCACAGATACGCAGTATTTT.

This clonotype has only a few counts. For the CDR3, the DNA is TGCAGTGCTAGTGTTCACGGACTAGCGAGGAACTACGAGCAGTACTTC. This gives the protein CSASVHGLARNYEQYF. The chain links TRBV20-1 to TRBJ2-7; 9 bases fit TRBD2. The CDR3 length is 16 residues. Germline CDR1 DFQATT, CDR2 SNEGSKA (reference sequence). After removal of 3 bases from V and 3 bases from J, the junction contained 12 bases not matched to a gene.

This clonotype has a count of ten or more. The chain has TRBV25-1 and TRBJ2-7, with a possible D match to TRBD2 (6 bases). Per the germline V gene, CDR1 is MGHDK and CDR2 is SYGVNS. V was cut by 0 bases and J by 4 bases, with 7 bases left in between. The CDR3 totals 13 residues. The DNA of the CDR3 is TGTGCCAGCAGTGAATACGGGGGTTACGAGCAGTACTTC. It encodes CASSEYGGYEQYF.

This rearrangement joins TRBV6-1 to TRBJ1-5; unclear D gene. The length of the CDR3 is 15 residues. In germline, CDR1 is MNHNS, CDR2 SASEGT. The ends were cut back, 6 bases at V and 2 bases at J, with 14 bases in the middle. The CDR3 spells CASRSSPGGNQPQHF. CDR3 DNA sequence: TGTGCCAGCAGATCAAGTCCCGGTGGCAATCAGCCCCAGCATTTT.

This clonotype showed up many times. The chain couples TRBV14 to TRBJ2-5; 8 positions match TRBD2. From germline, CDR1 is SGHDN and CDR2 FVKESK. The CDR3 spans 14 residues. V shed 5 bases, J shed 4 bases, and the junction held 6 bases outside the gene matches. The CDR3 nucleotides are TGTGCCAGCAGCTCACTAGCGGCCGCAGAGACCCAGTACTTC. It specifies CASSSLAAAETQYF.

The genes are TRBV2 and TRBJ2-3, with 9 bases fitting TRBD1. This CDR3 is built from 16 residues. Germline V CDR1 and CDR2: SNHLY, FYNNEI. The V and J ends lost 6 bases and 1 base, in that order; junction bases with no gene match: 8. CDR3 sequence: CASRGNRDRGTDTQYF. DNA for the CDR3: TGTGCCAGCAGGGGGAACCGGGACAGGGGCACAGATACGCAGTATTTT.

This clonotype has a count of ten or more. CDR3 loop: CASSLGGQGVGGELFF. CDR3 bases: TGTGCCAGCAGCTTAGGGGGGCAGGGTGTTGGCGGGGAGCTGTTTTTT. The chain carries TRBV11-2 and TRBJ2-2, with D maybe TRBD1 (6 bases). Germline V gene sequence: CDR1 SGHAT, CDR2 FQNNGV. V was shortened by 1 base and J by 7 bases, with 16 bases between the two germline ends. CDR3 length: 16 residues.

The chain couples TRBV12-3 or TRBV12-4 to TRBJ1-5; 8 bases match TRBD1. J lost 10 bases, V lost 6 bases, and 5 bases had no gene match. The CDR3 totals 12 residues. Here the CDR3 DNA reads TGTGCCAGCAGACCCGGGACAGGCCCCCAGCATTTT. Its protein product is CASRPGTGPQHF.

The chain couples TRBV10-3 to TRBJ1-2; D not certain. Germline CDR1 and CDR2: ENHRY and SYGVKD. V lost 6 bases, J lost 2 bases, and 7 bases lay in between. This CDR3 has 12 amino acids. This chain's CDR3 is CAISSGNYGYTF. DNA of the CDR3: TGTGCCATCAGCTCTGGCAACTATGGCTACACCTTC.